The 30 T cell receptor beta chains in this list originate from one sample, sequenced in a study of blood T cell repertoires in COVID-19. This table comes from immunoSEQ multiplex PCR, and its TCRdb copy is limited to in-frame clones, with some not included. The table has tens of thousands of clones, under 90% seen once. Material for sequencing was peripheral blood. The receptor source for this set is a man older than 75 with COVID-19, enrolled during active disease.

The rearrangement uses TRBV20-1 and TRBJ2-2, with 7 bases aligning to TRBD1. The CDR3 totals 14 residues. Germline assignment: CDR1 DFQATT and CDR2 SNEGSKA (reference sequence). J gave up 6 bases and V 3 bases, and 7 bases lay outside the gene matches. CDR3 nucleotides: TGCAGTGCTAGTCCCGGGACAGTTCCCGGGGAGCTGTTTTTT. The encoded protein is CSASPGTVPGELFF.

Concerning this clone: An end of the junction differs from the germline gene, which may be a read error. The V call is TRBV29-1, the J call TRBJ2-2, with 11 bases lining up with TRBD1. The CDR3 consists of 16 residues. Germline loops: CDR1 SQVTM, CDR2 ANQGSEA. The CDR3 DNA reads as TGCAGCGGTGAAATCCGGGACAGGGGGTACACCGGGGAGCTGTTTTTT. It encodes CSGEIRDRGYTGELFF.

A single count supports this clone. V and J are TRBV10-3 and TRBJ2-5; D is unresolved. Germline-derived CDR1 and CDR2 are ENHRY and SYGVKD. The CDR3 is 13 residues long. The V and J ends lost 6 bases and 1 base respectively, with 9 bases between them. The CDR3 loop reads CAISTNPQETQYF. The DNA of the CDR3 is TGTGCCATCAGCACAAACCCCCAAGAGACCCAGTACTTC.

In its sample, this clone was seen once. The chain links TRBV6-5 to TRBJ1-5; D gene unclear. The CDR3 runs 13 residues. CDR1 is MNHEY, CDR2 SVGAGI, per germline. The V and J ends lost 6 bases and 5 bases respectively, with 11 bases between them. CDR3: CASRILTDQPQHF. DNA for the CDR3: TGTGCCAGCAGGATTCTCACGGATCAGCCCCAGCATTTT.

The chain has TRBV7-2 and TRBJ2-4; weak D call: TRBD2 (5 bases). Germline CDR1 is SGHTA and CDR2 is FQGNSA. The CDR3 has 15 residues. V was cut by 6 bases and J by 1 base, with 13 bases left in between. CDR3 in DNA: TGTGCCAGCAGTCCCAGCCGAGGGGCCAAAAACATTCAGTACTTC. It is translated as CASSPSRGAKNIQYF.

V gene TRBV6-5 combines with J gene TRBJ1-1; possible D gene TRBD1, 5 bases. This CDR3 has 13 residues. Germline values: CDR1 MNHEY, CDR2 SVGAGI. Trimming left V 7 bases short and J 1 base short, with 10 bases between. The CDR3 here is CASTADTNTEAFF. The CDR3 bases are TGTGCCAGCACGGCGGACACGAACACTGAAGCTTTCTTT.

The J gene is TRBJ1-5, the V gene TRBV10-3; 10 bases align to TRBD1. The CDR3 totals 13 residues. The germline V gene encodes CDR1 ENHRY and CDR2 SYGVKD. The V segment lost 6 bases and the J segment 5 bases; nucleotides outside the gene matches: 1. CDR3 residues: CAIRGTGDQPQHF. In DNA form, the CDR3 reads TGTGCCATCAGAGGGACAGGGGATCAGCCCCAGCATTTT.

V and J are TRBV14 and TRBJ2-3, with 10 bases identical to TRBD2. Germline V gene lookup returns CDR1 SGHDN and CDR2 FVKESK. V was pared by 5 bases and J by 0 bases, with 5 bases of the junction left unmatched. CDR3 length: 16 amino acids. The CDR3 nucleotides read TGTGCCAGCAGCTTTCAGACTAGCGGGAGCACAGATACGCAGTATTTT. It encodes CASSFQTSGSTDTQYF.

The V gene is TRBV6-5, the J gene TRBJ2-1; D not certain. The CDR3 runs to 14 residues. CDR1 and CDR2 from the germline V gene are MNHEY and SVGAGI. Trimming removed 7 bases at V and 6 bases at J, with 16 bases between. CDR3 in DNA: TGTGCCAGCACCCCCCAAACAGCCGGCAATGAGCAGTTCTTC. Translating it yields CASTPQTAGNEQFF.

CDR3 DNA: TGTGCCAGCAGCTCCGGGACAGGGAACGTGTATGAGCAGTTCTTC. Its protein is CASSSGTGNVYEQFF. J is TRBJ2-1 and V is TRBV6-2 or TRBV6-3; 9 bases match TRBD1. Per the germline V gene, CDR1 is MNHEY and CDR2 is SVGEGT. V was pared by 6 bases and J by 8 bases, with 11 bases of the junction left unmatched. The CDR3 totals 15 residues.

Comments on this clone: Distinct nucleotide sequences in the sample also encode this CDR3. V usage is TRBV20-1 and J usage is TRBJ1-3; D unresolved. Per germline, CDR1 DFQATT and CDR2 SNEGSKA (reference sequence). This CDR3 contains 11 residues. The CDR3 nucleotides are TGCAGCGCCGGCGGGGGAAACACCATATATTTT. It encodes CSAGGGNTIYF.

The rearrangement uses TRBV7-9 and TRBJ1-2; TRBD1 matches 8 bases. Trimming at V came to 6 bases and at J to 8 bases, leaving 11 bases not matched to a gene. Germline V lookup: CDR1 SEHNR, CDR2 FQNEAQ (reference sequence). The CDR3 covers 14 residues. This CDR3 reads CASRGVATGVGYTF. CDR3 coding DNA: TGTGCCAGCAGGGGAGTTGCGACAGGGGTCGGCTACACCTTC.

The CDR3 nucleotides are TGTGCCAGCAGCGGTGGGACAGGGAGGCATACGCAGTATTTT. This translates into CASSGGTGRHTQYF. The chain couples TRBV7-9 to TRBJ2-3, with 9 bases lining up with TRBD1. The CDR3 has 14 residues. Germline V CDR1 and CDR2: SEHNR, FQNEAQ (reference sequence). With V trimmed by 5 bases and J by 7 bases, 7 bases remained unmatched.

This chain links TRBV24-1 with TRBJ1-5, with D uncertain. The CDR3 has 14 residues. Trimming took 2 bases from V and 4 from J, leaving 8 bases between them. The germline V gene has CDR1 KGHDR and CDR2 SFDVKD. For the CDR3, the DNA is TGTGCCACCAGTGATTCGCCCAGTAATCAGCCCCAGCATTTT. It specifies CATSDSPSNQPQHF.

This clone was counted between two and nine times. This chain connects TRBV7-2 to TRBJ1-2; D remains ambiguous. The V end lost 1 base, the J end lost 7 bases, and 13 bases lay between the germline ends. The CDR3 sequence is 14 residues long. Per germline, CDR1 SGHTA and CDR2 FQGNSA. CDR3 DNA sequence: TGTGCCAGCAGCTTAGTACTCGTTGCGTCTGGCTACACCTTC. Encoded protein: CASSLVLVASGYTF.

V gene TRBV7-2 combines with J gene TRBJ2-7, with a possible D match to TRBD2 (7 bases). V lost 2 bases to trimming and J lost 3 bases, with 14 bases between them. The germline CDR1 and CDR2 sequences are SGHTA and FQGNSA. The CDR3 is made up of 15 amino acids. CDR3 nucleotide sequence: TGTGCCAGCAGCTTATCCTTAGGGGGGGGCTACGAGCAGTACGTC. Amino acid sequence: CASSLSLGGGYEQYV.

The chain is built from TRBV6-6 and TRBJ2-3; 7 bases fit TRBD1. Trimming took 8 bases from V and 3 from J; bases not matched to a gene: 11. CDR3 length equals 15 residues. The germline CDR1 and CDR2 sequences are MNHNY and SVGAGI (reference sequence). The CDR3 DNA reads as TGTGCCAGCGGCACACAGGGGTTCGGGACAGATACGCAGTATTTT. Translation: CASGTQGFGTDTQYF.

The table lists this clone with a count of one. The chain combines TRBV2 with TRBJ1-4; TRBD1 matches 11 bases. V shed 4 bases and J 6 bases; nucleotides not matched to a gene: 10. This CDR3 contains 17 residues. Germline values: CDR1 SNHLY, CDR2 FYNNEI. CDR3 coding DNA: TGTGCCAGCAGTGGGGACAGGGGGGAGTTAACGGATGAAAAACTGTTTTTT. Amino acids: CASSGDRGELTDEKLFF.

The J gene is TRBJ1-1, the V gene TRBV30, with a weak D call TRBD1 (5 bases). This CDR3 spans 14 amino acids. Germline loops: CDR1 GTSNPN, CDR2 SVGIG (reference sequence). V was clipped by 1 base and J by 1 base, with 10 bases between them. The chain's CDR3 is CAWSGGTENTEAFF. The CDR3 region has the DNA TGTGCCTGGAGTGGCGGGACGGAGAACACTGAAGCTTTCTTT.

This clone has just one count. CDR3 in amino acids: CAASPGDSLTSEQFF. The CDR3 DNA reads as TGTGCCGCAAGCCCTGGGGACAGCCTTACTTCCGAGCAGTTCTTC. The V call is TRBV2, the J call TRBJ2-1, with 7 positions matching TRBD1. The CDR3 runs 15 residues. Germline lookup yields CDR1 SNHLY and CDR2 FYNNEI. Trimming cost V 11 bases and J 10 bases; bases outside gene matches: 20.

This rearrangement joins TRBV28 to TRBJ1-4; 7 bases map to TRBD1. The CDR3 has 15 residues. V was pared by 6 bases and J by 2 bases, with 6 bases of the junction left unmatched. From germline, CDR1 is MDHEN and CDR2 SYDVKM. The CDR3 loop reads CASSHRGRTNEKLFF. DNA of the CDR3: TGTGCCAGCAGCCACAGGGGTCGGACTAATGAAAAACTGTTTTTT.

This clone has more than one count but fewer than ten. This chain joins TRBV6-5 and TRBJ1-5, with 9 positions matching TRBD1. With 7 bases clipped from V and 4 bases from J, the junction kept 5 bases outside the gene matches. CDR3 length: 14 residues. Germline V gene sequence: CDR1 MNHEY, CDR2 SVGAGI. The CDR3 sequence is CASMGTGLNQPQHF. The CDR3 DNA reads as TGTGCCAGCATGGGGACAGGGCTGAATCAGCCCCAGCATTTT.

The chain carries TRBV5-6 and TRBJ1-1; no definite D call. CDR1 and CDR2 from the germline V gene are SGHDT and YYEEEE. The CDR3 loop spans 13 amino acids. Trimming stripped 0 bases from V and 11 bases from J, with 14 bases between. The CDR3 DNA follows: TGTGCCAGCAGCTTGGGTCGGACGGGGATCGCTTTCTTT. Translated: CASSLGRTGIAFF.

The chain combines TRBV7-9 with TRBJ2-2; 8 bases fit TRBD1. The CDR3 totals 15 residues. J was trimmed by 6 bases and V by 5 bases; bases with no gene match: 8. Per germline, CDR1 SEHNR and CDR2 FQNEAQ (reference sequence). The CDR3 spells CASSHKLTGAGELFF. In DNA, the CDR3 is TGTGCCAGCAGCCACAAGCTGACAGGGGCCGGGGAGCTGTTTTTT.

This sequence joins TRBV2 and TRBJ2-1; 14 nucleotides match TRBD2. The germline V gene encodes CDR1 SNHLY and CDR2 FYNNEI. V lost 7 bases, J lost 10 bases, and 9 bases stayed unmatched. This CDR3 is built from 15 residues. The CDR3 loop is CASTEGTSGGMEQFF. Written as DNA, the CDR3 is TGTGCCAGCACCGAAGGGACTAGCGGGGGAATGGAGCAGTTCTTC.

This rearrangement joins TRBV6-5 to TRBJ2-3, with no clear D. This CDR3 has 11 residues. Germline V gives CDR1 MNHEY, CDR2 SVGAGI. The V end was cut by 4 bases, the J end by 4 bases, with 3 bases between. The CDR3 here is CASSSADTQYF. The CDR3 DNA reads as TGTGCCAGCAGTTCTGCAGATACGCAGTATTTT.

The V call is TRBV27, the J call TRBJ2-1, with TRBD2 matching over 10 bases. In germline, CDR1 is MNHEY, CDR2 SMNVEV (reference sequence). Trimming at V came to 0 bases and at J to 2 bases, leaving 4 bases not matched to a gene. CDR3 length: 17 amino acids. The CDR3 sequence is CASSLSLAGVAYNEQFF. CDR3 sequence (DNA): TGTGCCAGCAGTTTATCTCTAGCGGGAGTCGCCTACAATGAGCAGTTCTTC.

This sequence joins TRBV30 and TRBJ1-2; D not resolved. CDR3 size: 12 residues. With 4 bases removed from V and 7 bases from J, the gap between germline ends came to 13 bases. The germline V gene encodes CDR1 GTSNPN and CDR2 SVGIG (reference sequence). The CDR3 loop is CAWTYGGGGYTF. The CDR3 DNA follows: TGTGCCTGGACCTACGGAGGAGGTGGCTACACCTTC.

This clone is a singleton in its sample. The chain has TRBV10-1 and TRBJ1-1, with D perhaps matching TRBD1 (6 bases). Germline-derived CDR1 and CDR2 are WNHNN and SYGVQD (reference sequence). V dropped 4 bases and J dropped 1 base, with 13 bases sitting between them. CDR3 length equals 15 residues. Here the CDR3 reads CASSGGGVRNTEAFF. CDR3 bases: TGCGCCAGCAGTGGGGGGGGCGTTAGGAACACTGAAGCTTTCTTT.

CDR3 region: CASSSRDHPRETQYF. In nucleotides, the CDR3 is TGTGCCAGCAGTTCACGCGACCACCCGAGGGAGACCCAGTACTTC. This rearrangement joins TRBV11-3 to TRBJ2-5; D gene ambiguous. Germline V lookup: CDR1 SGHNT, CDR2 YENEEA. The length of the CDR3 is 15 residues. The V end lost 6 bases, the J end lost 5 bases, and 19 bases lay between the germline ends.